This paragraph reports one T cell receptor (beta chain). Sequencing used immunoSEQ multiplex PCR; TCRdb keeps in-frame clones, though not all of them. This table has around 50,000 clones, 90% to 95% appearing once. The germline V gene encodes CDR1 SGHTA and CDR2 FQGNSA. The CDR3 covers 14 residues. The germline V and J ends were trimmed by 2 bases and 0 bases, with 7 bases remaining between them. These data come from a study of technical replicates of blood from a few donors. This receptor was obtained from a human donor in good health. Some clones in this sample may be carry-over from other donors' samples. V and J are TRBV7-2 and TRBJ1-1; D possibly corresponds to TRBD1 (5 bases). The sequencing sample was made of PBMCs. The DNA of the CDR3 is TGTGCCAGCAGCTTAAGACAGCTGAACACTGAAGCTTTCTTT. This translates into CASSLRQLNTEAFF.